The clone carrying this TCR beta chain has only a few counts. Its antigen is not known. The data stem from a study of identical twins. CDR3 size: 12 residues. Germline CDR1 is ENHRY and CDR2 is SYGVKD. Trimming took 4 bases from V and 5 from J, leaving 6 bases between them. Study conclusions and caveats: Some out-of-frame alpha sequences were shared by twins, and these showed excess low generation probability. Fewer insertions marked abundant cord blood beta clonotypes; young adult naive trended weakly, memory not at all. Among beta out-of-frame sequences, excess sharing between twins appeared weaker.

TCRdb reanalysed the 5' RACE reads using MiXCR and keeps one entry per CDR3 protein. The table shows under 250,000 distinct CDR3 sequences, with around a tenth occurring only once. Sequencing used memory (CD45RO+) T cells sorted from blood. The sequence came from a woman younger than 35 in good health. This sequence joins TRBV10-3 and TRBJ2-1, with a possible D match to TRBD1 (6 bases). CDR3 protein: CAISGTDNEQFF. The DNA of the CDR3 is TGTGCCATCAGTGGGACAGACAATGAGCAGTTCTTC.